This record looks at one TCR beta chain sequence and its context. TCRdb re-called the 5' RACE reads and gives one entry per CDR3 protein, without DNA. Its table records hundreds of thousands of distinct CDR3 sequences. The data were obtained in a study of monozygotic twins with inflammatory bowel disease. The CDR3 sequence is 13 residues long. Germline CDR1 and CDR2: LGHNA and YNFKEQ. The chain carries TRBV4-2 and TRBJ1-2. Specimen: blood. The TCR originated in a human donor with ulcerative colitis or Crohn's disease, or a healthy co-twin of an affected twin (not recorded which). CDR3 loop: CASSQPGGDGYTF.